The source of this T cell receptor beta chain is a study of OX40 agonist ivuxolimab in advanced cancers. Turning to the study itself: Every 2 weeks, ivuxolimab was infused into the patients intravenously at between 0.01 and 10 mg/kg. Previous treatment with anti-PD-1, anti-PD-L1 or anti-CTLA-4 therapy was allowed; 40% had received some. Two cutaneous melanoma patients and one hepatocellular carcinoma patient, three in all, had partial responses.

Per the germline V gene, CDR1 is SGHVS and CDR2 is FQNEAQ. Trimming cost V 0 bases and J 4 bases; bases outside gene matches: 8. The CDR3 is 18 amino acids. Profiling relied on immunoSEQ multiplex PCR, and the TCRdb table lists in-frame clones only, not all of them. There are over 70,000 clones in the sample; 80% to 90% occur only once, and about 1.6% lies in the top ten. This clonotype originated in an adult with an advanced solid tumor such as melanoma, head and neck, liver or kidney cancer. This specimen was CD4+ or CD8+ T cells sorted from blood, taken in a trial of the OX40 agonist ivuxolimab. The chain combines TRBV7-8 with TRBJ2-2; 10 bases align to TRBD2. The CDR3 DNA is TGTGCCAGCAGCTTAGCGCAGACCCTAGCGGGAGTCACCGGGGAGCTGTTTTTT. It specifies CASSLAQTLAGVTGELFF.